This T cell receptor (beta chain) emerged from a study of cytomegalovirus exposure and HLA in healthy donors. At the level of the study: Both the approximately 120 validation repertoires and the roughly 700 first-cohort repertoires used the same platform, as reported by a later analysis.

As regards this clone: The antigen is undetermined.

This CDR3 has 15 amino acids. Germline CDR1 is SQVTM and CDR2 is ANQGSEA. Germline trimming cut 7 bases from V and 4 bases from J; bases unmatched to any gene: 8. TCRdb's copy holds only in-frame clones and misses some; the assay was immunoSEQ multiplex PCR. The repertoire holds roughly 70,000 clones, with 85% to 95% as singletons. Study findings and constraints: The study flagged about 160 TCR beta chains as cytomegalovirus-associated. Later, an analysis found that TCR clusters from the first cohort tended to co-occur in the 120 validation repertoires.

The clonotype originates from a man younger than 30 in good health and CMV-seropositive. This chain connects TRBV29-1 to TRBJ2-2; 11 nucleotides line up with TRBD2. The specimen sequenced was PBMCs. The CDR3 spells CSASSGRASTGELFF. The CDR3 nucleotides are TGCAGCGCCAGTAGCGGGAGGGCCAGCACCGGGGAGCTGTTTTTT.